This T cell receptor (beta chain) was found in a study of neoadjuvant anti-PD-1 for oral cavity cancer. Study-level information: Before surgery, most patients got three to four biweekly 3 mg/kg nivolumab doses.

Described time point: after neoadjuvant nivolumab, at surgical resection. PBMCs were not maintained or expanded in culture before analysis. The data were produced by immunoSEQ multiplex PCR, yet TCRdb's version contains in-frame clones alone and is incomplete. The sample has 30,000 or so clones; roughly 85% are singletons. With 4 bases clipped from V and 3 bases from J, the junction kept 3 bases outside the gene matches. The CDR3 has 14 amino acids. Germline V gene sequence: CDR1 LGHNT, CDR2 FRNRAP. The source was PBMCs, collected after nivolumab (anti-PD-1) treatment. The rearrangement joins TRBV12-5 to TRBJ1-5; TRBD1 aligns across 7 bases. This sequence originates from a person aged 35-79 years with oral cavity squamous cell carcinoma. CDR3 region: CASGSGQPNQPQHF. The CDR3 DNA follows: TGTGCTAGTGGTTCGGGACAGCCCAATCAGCCCCAGCATTTT.